This section outlines one T cell receptor (beta chain) sequence together with its context. Its antigen remains unidentified. Some clones are missing from TCRdb's copy, which holds only in-frame ones; the method was immunoSEQ multiplex PCR. In the table there are 90,000 to 150,000 clones, approximately 70% of which are singletons. This specimen belongs to a study of shared clonotypes between healthy human individuals. Findings and limits, study-wide: The study generally estimated greater richness for naive than memory subsets.

Germline CDR1 reads SGHVT; CDR2 reads SQSDAQ. J lost 4 bases, V lost 1 base, and 10 bases had no gene match. CDR3 length equals 17 residues. The sequence derives from a young woman in good health. The chain has TRBV7-4 and TRBJ2-1; 7 bases line up with TRBD2. The specimen was memory CD8+ T cells sorted from blood. The subset was: CD45RO+ cells pooled with CCR7-negative TemRA cells. CDR3 loop: CASSLDWAGDKYNEQFF. In DNA form, the CDR3 reads TGTGCCAGCAGCTTAGATTGGGCGGGAGATAAGTACAATGAGCAGTTCTTC.